This paragraph covers one T cell receptor beta chain sequence. One end of the junction is discordant with germline, which a read error may explain. The CDR3 sequence is 13 residues long. The V gene's germline CDR1 is WNHNN and CDR2 SYGVQD (reference sequence). The assay was immunoSEQ multiplex PCR, and TCRdb's table has in-frame clones only and misses some. Of 60,000 to 75,000 clones in the sample, 92% were seen once. The data originate from a study of T cells after somatic rescue of genetic block. Input material: peripheral blood mononuclear cells (PBMCs). The gene calls are TRBV10-1 and TRBJ2-7; 7 nucleotides line up with TRBD2. This receptor was obtained from a man aged 35 to 55. This CDR3 is CASSVNSPGLPHF. CDR3 DNA: TGCGCCAGCAGTGTTAACAGTCCGGGACTACCACACTTC.